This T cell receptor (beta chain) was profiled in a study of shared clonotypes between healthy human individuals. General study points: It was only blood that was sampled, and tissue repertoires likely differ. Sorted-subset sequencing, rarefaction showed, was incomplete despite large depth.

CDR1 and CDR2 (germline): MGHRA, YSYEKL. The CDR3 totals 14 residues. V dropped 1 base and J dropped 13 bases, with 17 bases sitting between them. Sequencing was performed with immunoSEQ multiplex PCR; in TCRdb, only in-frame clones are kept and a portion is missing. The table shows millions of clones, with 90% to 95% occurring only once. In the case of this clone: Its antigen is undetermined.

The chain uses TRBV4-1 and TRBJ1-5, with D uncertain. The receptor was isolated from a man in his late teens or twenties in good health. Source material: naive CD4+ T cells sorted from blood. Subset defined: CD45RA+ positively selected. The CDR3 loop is CASSQAPLLEAQHF. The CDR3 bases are TGCGCCAGCAGCCAAGCACCCCTTCTCGAGGCACAGCATTTT.